The 21 T cell receptor beta chains listed next were all sequenced from one sample in a study of blood T cells in healthy people across ages. Primers used in a second PCR of about 6 to 11 cycles were a sample-barcoded 5' primer and a J-beta primer mix. MiXCR was run by TCRdb on the 5' RACE reads, yielding one entry per CDR3 protein. Of roughly 730,000 distinct CDR3 sequences listed, around three fifths are singletons. Sequenced material: blood. The receptors shown here come from a man aged 40-50 years in good health.

This clonotype was recorded once. V gene TRBV25-1 combines with J gene TRBJ2-3; D remains ambiguous. The CDR3 length is 15 residues. Trimming removed 0 bases from V and 2 bases from J, with 9 bases in between. Germline values: CDR1 MGHDK, CDR2 SYGVNS. CDR3 amino acids: CASSEYAENTDTQYF. CDR3 in DNA: TGTGCCAGCAGTGAATATGCGGAGAACACAGATACGCAGTATTTT.

This clonotype was seen a single time. The V and J genes are TRBV20-1 and TRBJ2-3, with TRBD2 identical over 8 bases. This CDR3 is 16 amino acids long. In germline, CDR1 is DFQATT, CDR2 SNEGSKA (reference sequence). The V gene end was trimmed by 3 bases and the J gene end by 3 bases; junction bases not matched to a gene: 11. In nucleotides, the CDR3 is TGCAGTGCTAGGTTATTGGCAGGCGGGGGGACAGATACGCAGTATTTT. It is translated as CSARLLAGGGTDTQYF.

The chain carries TRBV7-9 and TRBJ1-5; D is possibly TRBD1 (6 bases). Germline V lookup: CDR1 SEHNR, CDR2 FQNEAQ (reference sequence). V lost 0 bases and J lost 9, with 24 bases in between. The CDR3 has 18 residues. CDR3 DNA sequence: TGTGCCAGCAGCTTAGCGGCCCCAAGGGGGAGGACCGCCGGGCCCCAGCATTTT. Residues: CASSLAAPRGRTAGPQHF. The full variable domain, completed using reference TRBV7-9 and TRBJ1-5, is DTGVSQNPRHKITKRGQNVTFRCDPISEHNRLYWYRQTLGQGPEFLTYFQNEAQLEKSRLLSDRFSAERPKGSFSTLEIQRTEQGDSAMYLCASSLAAPRGRTAGPQHFGDGTRLSIL.

This clonotype was observed at least ten times. J is TRBJ2-5 and V is TRBV4-2, with D possibly matching TRBD1 (7 bases). Per germline, CDR1 LGHNA and CDR2 YNFKEQ. This CDR3 is built from 15 residues. V gave up 3 bases and J gave up 4 bases, with 15 bases separating them. This chain's CDR3 is CASSQFQGGLETQYF. The CDR3 DNA reads as TGTGCCAGCAGCCAGTTTCAGGGGGGCCTAGAGACCCAGTACTTC.

The J gene is TRBJ1-5, the V gene TRBV20-1; D gene uncertain. Germline values: CDR1 DFQATT, CDR2 SNEGSKA (reference sequence). The CDR3 has 13 residues. The V gene lost 5 bases and the J gene lost 5 bases, with 13 bases spanning the gap. CDR3 bases: TGCAGTGCTCCGGTGAGGAGGGATCAGCCCCAGCATTTT. Amino acids: CSAPVRRDQPQHF.

This rearrangement joins TRBV24-1 to TRBJ2-7; 7 positions agree with TRBD2. The CDR3 consists of 14 residues. Germline V gene lookup returns CDR1 KGHDR and CDR2 SFDVKD. V shed 2 bases, J shed 6 bases, and the junction held 6 bases outside the gene matches. The CDR3 region has the DNA TGTGCCACCAGTGATTCCTGGGAGGGAAGCGAGCAGTACTTC. It is translated as CATSDSWEGSEQYF.

The chain employs TRBV29-1 and TRBJ2-7, with a tentative D call TRBD1 (6 bases). CDR1 and CDR2 from the germline V gene are SQVTM and ANQGSEA. The CDR3 has 12 amino acids. Between the trimmed V and J ends, which lost 6 bases and 2 bases, there was a span of 11 bases. The CDR3 DNA reads TGCAGCGTGCGGACAGTTACCTACGAGCAGTACTTC. This codes for CSVRTVTYEQYF.

The chain combines TRBV3-1 with TRBJ2-3, with unresolved D. CDR3 length: 17 amino acids. Looked up from germline, CDR1 is LGHDT and CDR2 is YNNKEL (reference sequence). V gave up 1 base and J gave up 3 bases, with 17 bases separating them. DNA for the CDR3: TGTGCCAGCAGCCAAGGACGCGCCGTGGTATTAACAGATACGCAGTATTTT. Its protein product is CASSQGRAVVLTDTQYF.

The chain carries TRBV2 and TRBJ2-1, with TRBD2 matching 10 bases. The CDR3 spans 13 residues. Trimming took 7 bases from V and 9 from J; bases not matched to a gene: 6. Germline V gives CDR1 SNHLY, CDR2 FYNNEI. CDR3 in DNA: TGTGCCAGCACGGCTAGCGGGAGAGTTGAGCAGTTCTTC. Its translation: CASTASGRVEQFF.

This clonotype was counted a few times. This rearrangement joins TRBV20-1 to TRBJ1-4; D is perhaps TRBD1 (5 bases). CDR3 length equals 15 residues. Trimming shortened V by 0 bases and J by 0 bases, and 8 bases separated the two germline ends. Per the germline V gene, CDR1 is DFQATT and CDR2 is SNEGSKA (reference sequence). The CDR3 protein is CSARDRGSTNEKLFF. CDR3 in DNA: TGCAGTGCTAGAGATCGGGGCTCAACTAATGAAAAACTGTTTTTT.

This clonotype was counted once. V usage is TRBV20-1 and J usage is TRBJ2-1; the match to TRBD2 covers 8 bases. J was trimmed by 7 bases and V by 7 bases; bases with no gene match: 12. This CDR3 has 14 amino acids. In germline, CDR1 is DFQATT, CDR2 SNEGSKA (reference sequence). Written as DNA, the CDR3 is TGCAGTGTTCTTGAGGGGTTAGCGGGAAATGAGCAGTTCTTC. This sequence encodes CSVLEGLAGNEQFF.

Note on this clonotype: A much larger clone sits a single nucleotide away, making a read error possible. The V gene is TRBV3-1, the J gene TRBJ2-3; D uncertain. V was trimmed by 1 base and J by 5 bases, leaving 4 bases between them. The V gene's germline CDR1 is LGHDT and CDR2 YNNKEL (reference sequence). The CDR3 loop spans 12 amino acids. The CDR3 loop is CASSQVIDTQYF. The CDR3 nucleotides are TGTGCCAGCAGCCAAGTTATAGATACGCAGTATTTT.

This clonotype was counted a few times. The CDR3 protein is CASSAQGLAGNGAGANVLTF. As DNA, the CDR3 is TGTGCCAGCAGCGCGCAGGGACTAGCGGGAAACGGCGCTGGGGCCAACGTCCTGACTTTC. The chain is built from TRBV9 and TRBJ2-6; 13 positions agree with TRBD2. Germline V gene data show CDR1 as SGDLS and CDR2 as YYNGEE. The CDR3 runs 20 residues. After removal of 3 bases from V and 2 bases from J, the junction contained 11 bases not matched to a gene.

Concerning this clonotype: One junction end disagrees with the germline gene, perhaps due to a read error. The genes are TRBV7-9 and TRBJ2-5; D is possibly TRBD2 (5 bases). There are 14 residues in the CDR3. CDR1 and CDR2 (germline): SEHNR, FQNEAQ (reference sequence). The CDR3 nucleotides read TGTGTCAGCAGCTTAGGAGGTATCGAGGGGACCCAGTACTTC. It encodes CVSSLGGIEGTQYF. The whole variable domain, filled in from reference TRBV7-9 and TRBJ2-5, reads DTGVSQNPRHKITKRGQNVTFRCDPISEHNRLYWYRQTLGQGPEFLTYFQNEAQLEKSRLLSDRFSAERPKGSFSTLEIQRTEQGDSAMYLCVSSLGGIEGTQYFGPGTRLLVL.

This clonotype was observed once. This sequence joins TRBV9 and TRBJ2-1; 7 bases match TRBD2. V lost 2 bases to trimming and J lost 6 bases; unmatched junction nucleotides: 8. CDR1 is SGDLS, CDR2 YYNGEE, per germline. CDR3 length: 15 residues. The CDR3: CASSVERDPGNEQFF. In DNA, the CDR3 is TGTGCCAGCAGCGTCGAGCGGGATCCGGGCAATGAGCAGTTCTTC.

This clonotype was seen a few times. The chain links TRBV24-1 to TRBJ2-7, with TRBD2 matching over 7 bases. CDR1 and CDR2 (germline): KGHDR, SFDVKD. The CDR3 has 16 residues. Trimming removed 3 bases from V and 7 bases from J; junction bases left unmatched: 14. CDR3 sequence (DNA): TGTGCCACCAGTGATCCCTTTCGGCGGGAGATAGGGGAGCAGTACTTC. This encodes CATSDPFRREIGEQYF.

The gene calls are TRBV20-1 and TRBJ2-5; 8 bases align to TRBD2. V lost 0 bases and J lost 4; bases outside the gene matches: 4. CDR1 is DFQATT, CDR2 SNEGSKA, per germline (reference sequence). CDR3 length: 14 amino acids. CDR3 sequence: CSARDGLARETQYF. The CDR3 nucleotides are TGCAGTGCTAGAGACGGACTAGCTCGAGAGACCCAGTACTTC.

This chain uses TRBV29-1 with TRBJ2-7, with 8 bases that match TRBD2. The CDR3 runs 13 residues. Trimming cost V 6 bases and J 7 bases; bases outside gene matches: 11. CDR1 and CDR2 from the germline V gene are SQVTM and ANQGSEA. DNA for the CDR3: TGCAGCGTCAGCGCGGGAGGAAGCAATGAGCAGTACTTC. Its protein is CSVSAGGSNEQYF.

In the case of this clonotype: A junction boundary mismatches the germline segment, possibly from a read error. The V gene is TRBV7-3, the J gene TRBJ2-6, with 9 bases lining up with TRBD2. This CDR3 region has 16 residues. CDR1 is SGHTA, CDR2 FQGTGA, per germline. The chain's CDR3 is CASSLAGGSGANVPTF. The CDR3 DNA follows: TGTGCCAGCAGCTTAGCGGGAGGGTCTGGGGCCAACGTCCCGACTTTC.

This clonotype was seen more than once but under ten times. V and J are TRBV12-3 or TRBV12-4 and TRBJ1-2; 10 nucleotides align to TRBD1. CDR3 length: 15 residues. With 6 bases clipped from V and 6 bases from J, the junction kept 10 bases outside the gene matches. The CDR3 nucleotides read TGTGCCAGCAGCCGTCCCGGGACAGGGGCGCATGGCTACACCTTC. The encoded protein is CASSRPGTGAHGYTF.

J is TRBJ2-1 and V is TRBV7-9; 8 nucleotides line up with TRBD2. Trimming took 3 bases from V and 7 from J; bases not matched to a gene: 5. The CDR3 length is 14 residues. The germline V gene has CDR1 SEHNR and CDR2 FQNEAQ (reference sequence). CDR3 region: CASSFSGTRNEQFF. The DNA of the CDR3 is TGTGCCAGCAGCTTTAGCGGGACCCGGAATGAGCAGTTCTTC. Full variable domain (outside the CDR3, taken from reference TRBV7-9 and TRBJ2-1): DTGVSQNPRHKITKRGQNVTFRCDPISEHNRLYWYRQTLGQGPEFLTYFQNEAQLEKSRLLSDRFSAERPKGSFSTLEIQRTEQGDSAMYLCASSFSGTRNEQFFGPGTRLTVL.